This T cell receptor (beta chain) was sequenced in a study of OX40 agonist ivuxolimab in advanced cancers. The V gene's germline CDR1 is SGHRS and CDR2 YFSETQ. Losses at the gene ends were 0 bases for V and 4 bases for J; bases not matched to a gene: 7. CDR3 length equals 17 residues. The method was immunoSEQ multiplex PCR; TCRdb's version includes in-frame clones alone and lacks a portion of them. This table holds about 91,000 clones, about 85% found once. Autoimmune disease history or systemic immunosuppression barred patients. The chain links TRBV5-1 to TRBJ2-2; 9 bases map to TRBD2. The material was CD4+ or CD8+ T cells sorted from blood, obtained in a trial of the OX40 agonist ivuxolimab. This receptor was identified in an adult with an advanced solid tumor such as melanoma, head and neck, liver or kidney cancer. The CDR3 spells CASSLAETSGGTGELFF. DNA for the CDR3: TGCGCCAGCAGCTTGGCCGAGACTAGCGGTGGCACCGGGGAGCTGTTTTTT.